One sample yielded the 8 T cell receptor beta chains listed below, sequenced in a study of shared clonotypes between healthy human individuals. Clones were sequenced by immunoSEQ multiplex PCR, and TCRdb holds only the in-frame ones, with some missing. The data contain 950,000 to 1,100,000 clones, roughly 70% of them singletons. Sample: memory CD4+ T cells sorted from blood. The subset denotes: CD45RA-negative fraction. These receptor sequences come from a man in his late teens or twenties in good health.

The CDR3 region has the DNA TGTGCCAGCAGCTTAGGGGGACAGGCGGGGTATGGCTACACCTTC. This translates into CASSLGGQAGYGYTF. The chain has TRBV11-2 and TRBJ1-2, with TRBD1 matching 8 bases. Germline V gene data show CDR1 as SGHAT and CDR2 as FQNNGV. The V and J ends lost 1 base and 5 bases, in that order; junction bases with no gene match: 6. The CDR3 runs 15 residues.

The chain uses TRBV7-9 and TRBJ2-7; D is ambiguous. Germline lookup yields CDR1 SEHNR and CDR2 FQNEAQ (reference sequence). The germline V and J ends were trimmed by 0 bases and 6 bases, with 6 bases remaining between them. The length of the CDR3 is 12 residues. DNA for the CDR3: TGTGCCAGCAGCTTAGCCCTGGGCGAGCAGTACTTC. Its protein product is CASSLALGEQYF.

CDR3 DNA: TGTGCCAGTAGTCGGTGGCAGACGGAAGAGACCCAGTACTTC. The encoded protein is CASSRWQTEETQYF. The chain uses TRBV19 and TRBJ2-5; unclear D gene. The CDR3 extends over 14 amino acids. CDR1 and CDR2 from the germline V gene are LNHDA and SQIVND (reference sequence). V lost 5 bases and J 3 bases, leaving 13 bases between the germline ends.

The CDR3 loop is CASSLAARNTEAFF. In DNA form, the CDR3 reads TGTGCCAGCAGCTTAGCGGCACGGAACACTGAAGCTTTCTTT. The chain employs TRBV7-8 and TRBJ1-1; D uncertain. V shed 0 bases and J shed 1 base, with 6 bases lying between them. This CDR3 is built from 14 residues. Per germline, CDR1 SGHVS and CDR2 FQNEAQ.

The V gene is TRBV5-1, the J gene TRBJ2-1; no firm D call. CDR3 length equals 16 residues. The V gene's germline CDR1 is SGHRS and CDR2 YFSETQ. Trimming shortened V by 0 bases and J by 2 bases, and 12 bases separated the two germline ends. CDR3 residues: CASSLAGLRAYNEQFF. CDR3 nucleotides: TGCGCCAGCAGCTTGGCGGGCCTTCGTGCCTACAATGAGCAGTTCTTC.

V gene TRBV7-8 combines with J gene TRBJ2-3; TRBD1 aligns across 10 bases. The CDR3 length is 16 residues. Germline lookup yields CDR1 SGHVS and CDR2 FQNEAQ. J was trimmed by 4 bases and V by 5 bases; bases with no gene match: 9. CDR3: CASSSSGTGAADTQYF. For the CDR3, the DNA is TGTGCCAGCAGCAGCTCCGGGACAGGGGCGGCAGATACGCAGTATTTT.

V is TRBV18 and J is TRBJ2-3, with 11 bases identical to TRBD1. V was pared by 5 bases and J by 6 bases, with 7 bases of the junction left unmatched. This CDR3 contains 15 residues. The germline gives CDR1 KGHSH, CDR2 LQKENI. Here the CDR3 DNA reads TGTGCCAGCTCAAGTGGACAGGGGGCTGGGGATACGCAGTATTTT. Translating gives CASSSGQGAGDTQYF. Using reference TRBV18 and TRBJ2-3 for the parts outside the CDR3, the full variable domain is NAGVMQNPRHLVRRRGQEARLRCSPMKGHSHVYWYRQLPEEGLKFMVYLQKENIIDESGMPKERFSAEFPKEGPSILRIQQVVRGDSAAYFCASSSGQGAGDTQYFGPGTRLTVL.

This clone was seen a few times. This chain links TRBV7-9 with TRBJ1-6; TRBD1 matches 10 bases. The CDR3 is 14 residues long. The V segment lost 5 bases and the J segment 10 bases; nucleotides outside the gene matches: 5. Germline V CDR1 and CDR2: SEHNR, FQNEAQ (reference sequence). As DNA, the CDR3 is TGTGCCAGCAGCCTCGGGACAGGGGAATCACCCCTCCACTTT. This encodes CASSLGTGESPLHF. The whole variable domain, filled in from reference TRBV7-9 and TRBJ1-6, reads DTGVSQNPRHKITKRGQNVTFRCDPISEHNRLYWYRQTLGQGPEFLTYFQNEAQLEKSRLLSDRFSAERPKGSFSTLEIQRTEQGDSAMYLCASSLGTGESPLHFGNGTRLTVT.